Presented here are 22 T cell receptor beta chains from one specimen sequenced in a study of shared clonotypes between healthy human individuals (dated by TCRdb to about 2020). The library relied on the immunoSEQ multiplex PCR assay. TCRdb took over this immuneACCESS table, retaining in-frame rearrangements with V and J assigned. Such tables are incomplete; in checked studies, under half of the missing clones stem from an unresolved V gene, and the remainder is unexplained. The table for this sample lists about 1.5 million clones; 95% to 99% of them were counted only once. The ten top clones hold about 0.42% of the sample. The sequencing sample was made of naive CD4+ T cells sorted from blood. The cell subset or site tag for this specimen amounts to: CD45RA+ positively selected. These TCRs come from a man aged 25 to 40 in good health.

This clone was found once. The chain carries TRBV7-2 and TRBJ1-4; D perhaps matches TRBD1 (5 bases). Germline loops: CDR1 SGHTA, CDR2 FQGNSA. This CDR3 comprises 15 residues. The V end lost 0 bases, the J end lost 3 bases, and 8 bases lay between the germline ends. In DNA form, the CDR3 reads TGTGCCAGCAGCTTAGCGATGGGGGCTAATGAAAAACTGTTTTTT. This gives the protein CASSLAMGANEKLFF.

The rearrangement uses TRBV7-2 and TRBJ1-5, with 9 positions matching TRBD1. The CDR3 totals 17 residues. Per the germline V gene, CDR1 is SGHTA and CDR2 is FQGNSA. V gave up 4 bases and J gave up 7 bases; unmatched junction bases: 14. CDR3 DNA sequence: TGTGCCAGCAGCTCCGGACAGGGGACCGCAAATGGCCAGCCCCAGCATTTT. It encodes CASSSGQGTANGQPQHF.

The genes are TRBV28 and TRBJ1-5; D unresolved. The CDR3 is 17 amino acids. Trimming left V 1 base short and J 4 bases short, with 17 bases between. Germline CDR1 MDHEN, CDR2 SYDVKM. The CDR3 loop is CASSLFPGKSRNQPQHF. The CDR3 DNA reads TGTGCCAGCAGTTTATTTCCTGGGAAAAGTCGAAATCAGCCCCAGCATTTT.

The chain links TRBV10-3 to TRBJ2-3; D possibly corresponds to TRBD1 (5 bases). Germline V CDR1 and CDR2: ENHRY, SYGVKD. The CDR3 covers 13 residues. The CDR3: CFTKDKSTDTQYF. The CDR3, as DNA: TGTTTCACGAAGGACAAAAGCACAGATACGCAGTATTTT.

The rearrangement links TRBV11-3 to TRBJ2-3; D remains unclear. V lost 5 bases and J 1 base, leaving 10 bases between the germline ends. There are 14 residues in the CDR3. CDR1 is SGHNT, CDR2 YENEEA, per germline. CDR3 in DNA: TGTGCCAGCAGCAAAGGTCAGGGCACAGATACGCAGTATTTT. Residues: CASSKGQGTDTQYF.

This clone has just one count. The CDR3 coding sequence is TGCAGTGCATGGACGCAAAACATTCAGTACTTC. Its protein product is CSAWTQNIQYF. The chain combines TRBV20-1 with TRBJ2-4; D uncertain. V lost 6 bases to trimming and J lost 5 bases, with 8 bases between them. The CDR3 extends over 11 amino acids. Germline assignment: CDR1 DFQATT and CDR2 SNEGSKA (reference sequence).

V usage is TRBV6-1 and J usage is TRBJ1-1; TRBD1 aligns across 7 bases. J lost 4 bases, V lost 6 bases, and 8 bases had no gene match. CDR3 size: 14 residues. Germline V gene data show CDR1 as MNHNS and CDR2 as SASEGT. Here the CDR3 reads CASRQGTLGTEAFF. CDR3 coding DNA: TGTGCCAGCAGACAGGGGACCCTGGGCACTGAAGCTTTCTTT.

The CDR3: CASSLPTRETTDTQYF. In DNA form, the CDR3 reads TGTGCCAGCAGCCTCCCGACCAGGGAGACCACAGATACGCAGTATTTT. The chain uses TRBV5-5 and TRBJ2-3; either TRBD1 or TRBD2 may fit D (5 bases each). Trimming left V 4 bases short and J 2 bases short, with 17 bases between. The CDR3 contains 16 residues. Germline-derived CDR1 and CDR2 are SGHKS and YYEKEE (reference sequence).

J is TRBJ2-1 and V is TRBV28; D perhaps matches TRBD2 (6 bases). Trimming stripped 10 bases from V and 8 bases from J, with 18 bases between. There are 13 residues in the CDR3. CDR1 MDHEN and CDR2 SYDVKM come from the germline V gene. The CDR3 here is CATRDPRMDEQFF. As DNA, the CDR3 is TGTGCCACGCGGGACCCCCGGATGGATGAGCAGTTCTTC. Together with reference TRBV28 and TRBJ2-1, the CDR3 gives the full variable domain: DVKVTQSSRYLVKRTGEKVFLECVQDMDHENMFWYRQDPGLGLRLIYFSYDVKMKEKGDIPEGYSVSREKKERFSLILESASTNQTSMYLCATRDPRMDEQFFGPGTRLTVL.

This rearrangement joins TRBV27 to TRBJ2-7; D unresolved. V shed 3 bases and J shed 2 bases, with 8 bases lying between them. The CDR3 has 13 residues. CDR1 and CDR2 from the germline V gene are MNHEY and SMNVEV (reference sequence). The CDR3 bases are TGTGCCAGCAGTTTCCTTGGAGCCTACGAGCAGTACTTC. It is translated as CASSFLGAYEQYF.

This chain joins TRBV9 and TRBJ2-3, with 9 positions matching TRBD1. V gave up 4 bases and J gave up 0 bases; unmatched junction bases: 3. The germline V gene encodes CDR1 SGDLS and CDR2 YYNGEE. This CDR3 is 15 amino acids long. Written as DNA, the CDR3 is TGTGCCAGCAGCCTAGGACAGGGGAGCACAGATACGCAGTATTTT. Translation gives CASSLGQGSTDTQYF.

The chain combines TRBV19 with TRBJ2-7; 7 nucleotides line up with TRBD2. CDR1 LNHDA and CDR2 SQIVND come from the germline V gene (reference sequence). This CDR3 comprises 14 residues. The junction had 5 bases not matched to a gene; V was cut back by 3 bases and J by 3 bases. This chain's CDR3 is CASSMSSGNYEQYF. The CDR3 DNA reads as TGTGCCAGTAGTATGTCTAGCGGCAACTACGAGCAGTACTTC.

The CDR3 spells CATRKGLTPSRTGNEKLFF. CDR3 coding DNA: TGTGCCACCAGAAAGGGTCTAACCCCCTCGAGGACAGGTAATGAAAAACTGTTTTTT. The chain is built from TRBV15 and TRBJ1-4; 7 bases align to TRBD1. Germline trimming cut 6 bases from V and 4 bases from J; bases unmatched to any gene: 20. Germline V CDR1 and CDR2: LNHNV, YYDKDF (reference sequence). There are 19 residues in the CDR3.

V is TRBV5-1 and J is TRBJ2-6; perhaps TRBD1 as D (5 bases). The CDR3 contains 15 residues. The V and J ends lost 5 bases and 2 bases respectively, with 11 bases between them. CDR1 is SGHRS, CDR2 YFSETQ, per germline. The DNA of the CDR3 is TGCGCCAGCAGAATGGGGCTCCCTGGGGCCAACGTCCTGACTTTC. It yields the protein CASRMGLPGANVLTF.

This rearrangement joins TRBV6-6 to TRBJ2-7, with TRBD2 identical over 12 bases. The V gene's germline CDR1 is MNHNY and CDR2 SVGAGI (reference sequence). The CDR3 runs 15 residues. V was pared by 5 bases and J by 7 bases, with 9 bases of the junction left unmatched. In nucleotides, the CDR3 is TGTGCCAGCAGTCCGACTAGCGGGAGCCTTGGGGAGCAGTACTTC. It translates to CASSPTSGSLGEQYF.

The chain is built from TRBV5-1 and TRBJ2-2; D is unclear. The CDR3 is 14 residues long. Germline lookup yields CDR1 SGHRS and CDR2 YFSETQ. Trimming pared 5 bases from V and 6 bases from J, leaving 14 bases between. The chain's CDR3 is CASSGISGSGELFF. In DNA, the CDR3 is TGCGCCAGCAGTGGGATCTCCGGGTCCGGGGAGCTGTTTTTT.

The rearrangement uses TRBV10-1 and TRBJ1-1; unclear D gene. Trimming left V 2 bases short and J 7 bases short, with 8 bases between. The length of the CDR3 is 12 residues. Germline values: CDR1 WNHNN, CDR2 SYGVQD (reference sequence). The CDR3 loop is CASSEVPGEAFF. The CDR3 DNA follows: TGCGCCAGCAGTGAGGTTCCAGGTGAAGCTTTCTTT.

With respect to this clone: The sample contains more than one DNA sequence encoding this CDR3. V usage is TRBV7-2 and J usage is TRBJ2-1; TRBD1 might be the D (6 bases). Germline V gives CDR1 SGHTA, CDR2 FQGNSA. V lost 3 bases to trimming and J lost 1 base, with 10 bases between them. This CDR3 has 15 amino acids. The CDR3 bases are TGTGCCAGCAGCTTGGGCAGGGGATCCTACAATGAGCAGTTCTTC. This gives the protein CASSLGRGSYNEQFF.

This chain links TRBV2 with TRBJ2-1, with a possible D match to TRBD1 (6 bases). Germline CDR1 reads SNHLY; CDR2 reads FYNNEI. The CDR3 covers 12 residues. The V end lost 4 bases, the J end lost 16 bases, and 17 bases lay between the germline ends. CDR3 bases: TGTGCCAGCAGTGTGAGTAGGGGGACAATCTTCTTC. It specifies CASSVSRGTIFF.

This chain connects TRBV9 to TRBJ2-5, with 10 bases lining up with TRBD2. The germline gives CDR1 SGDLS, CDR2 YYNGEE. The V and J ends lost 2 bases and 3 bases, in that order; junction bases with no gene match: 7. The CDR3 has 16 residues. The CDR3 is CASSVLPLAGEETQYF. In DNA form, the CDR3 reads TGTGCCAGCAGCGTCCTCCCCCTAGCGGGAGAAGAGACCCAGTACTTC.

The V gene is TRBV7-2, the J gene TRBJ2-7; 7 bases agree with TRBD2. The V gene's germline CDR1 is SGHTA and CDR2 FQGNSA. V was pared by 5 bases and J by 1 base, with 14 bases of the junction left unmatched. The CDR3 is 17 residues long. The CDR3, as DNA: TGTGCCAGCAGCCCCCTCGGGGGGACCCGACTTTCCTACGAGCAGTACTTC. As protein: CASSPLGGTRLSYEQYF.

The chain recombines TRBV18 with TRBJ2-5; TRBD1 might be the D (5 bases). This CDR3 has 16 residues. The V and J ends lost 1 base and 2 bases respectively, with 14 bases between them. Germline V gene sequence: CDR1 KGHSH, CDR2 LQKENI. The CDR3 here is CASSPLADSIQETQYF. The CDR3 coding sequence is TGTGCCAGCTCACCACTTGCCGACAGCATACAAGAGACCCAGTACTTC.